This TCR beta chain was sequenced during a study of blood T cell repertoires in COVID-19. The data were produced by immunoSEQ multiplex PCR, yet TCRdb's version contains in-frame clones alone and is incomplete. In the table there are about 230,000 clones, 85% to 90% of which are singletons. With 4 bases clipped from V and 3 bases from J, the junction kept 9 bases outside the gene matches. The length of the CDR3 is 17 residues. The germline V gene has CDR1 LGHDT and CDR2 YNNKEL (reference sequence). The sequenced sample was peripheral blood. The chain joins TRBV3-1 (or the pseudogene TRBV3-2) to TRBJ2-2, with 9 bases that match TRBD1. The clonotype was recovered from a man aged 50-60 years with COVID-19, enrolled during active disease. In DNA form, the CDR3 reads TGTGCCAGCAGCCGTCCCGGGACAGGGTGGGACACCGGGGAGCTGTTTTTT. Encoded protein: CASSRPGTGWDTGELFF.